Below are 30 T cell receptor beta chains sequenced from a single sample in a study of CD8 T cells in ankylosing spondylitis. Whole-study findings and limits: Blood from ankylosing spondylitis patients appeared to carry a characteristic roughly eight-variant TCR beta motif.

TCRdb re-called the 5' RACE reads through MiXCR, storing one row per CDR3 protein. Counted here are approximately 300,000 distinct CDR3 sequences, less than 9.5% occurring once; the ten biggest clones make up 14% to 15%. These receptors have no known antigen. The sequenced sample was blood, either unsorted or a sorted T cell fraction (not recorded which). The receptors derive from a male donor with ankylosing spondylitis.

The chain combines TRBV9 with TRBJ2-2; 9 bases align to TRBD2. With 2 bases clipped from V and 3 bases from J, the junction kept 2 bases outside the gene matches. The length of the CDR3 is 15 residues. Germline V lookup: CDR1 SGDLS, CDR2 YYNGEE. The DNA of the CDR3 is TGTGCCAGCAGCGTCCGCGGGAGGGACACCGGGGAGCTGTTTTTT. Translated: CASSVRGRDTGELFF.

This clonotype was seen at least ten times. The V gene is TRBV24-1, the J gene TRBJ2-1; D remains unclear. Looked up from germline, CDR1 is KGHDR and CDR2 is SFDVKD. Deletions cut 3 bases from V and 7 bases from J, with 6 bases between. The CDR3 runs to 12 residues. CDR3 DNA sequence: TGTGCCACCAGTGATACAGAAAATGAGCAGTTCTTC. Amino acids: CATSDTENEQFF.

This chain uses TRBV9 with TRBJ1-2; D is unclear. Trimming stripped 0 bases from V and 6 bases from J, with 15 bases between. The germline CDR1 and CDR2 sequences are SGDLS and YYNGEE. This CDR3 comprises 15 residues. CDR3 bases: TGTGCCAGCAGCGTAGCACCCGATTCCGCTAATGGCTACACCTTC. Protein sequence: CASSVAPDSANGYTF.

There are a few counts of this clonotype. V and J are TRBV4-3 and TRBJ2-1, with 10 positions matching TRBD2. The CDR3 contains 18 residues. Germline V lookup: CDR1 LGHNA, CDR2 YSLEER. The V segment lost 2 bases and the J segment 10 bases; nucleotides outside the gene matches: 17. The chain's CDR3 is CASSQHGVGLAGAPEQFF. The DNA of the CDR3 is TGCGCCAGCAGCCAACATGGGGTGGGGCTAGCGGGAGCACCGGAGCAGTTCTTC.

This clonotype was picked up a small number of times. The chain couples TRBV3-1 to TRBJ2-6; the D gene is possibly TRBD2 (5 bases). The CDR3 has 15 amino acids. CDR1 is LGHDT and CDR2 is YNNKEL in the germline V gene (reference sequence). With 0 bases removed from V and 7 bases from J, the gap between germline ends came to 10 bases. The CDR3 is CASSQDRGLANVLTF. CDR3 coding DNA: TGTGCCAGCAGCCAAGATCGCGGGCTTGCCAACGTCCTGACTTTC.

The chain couples TRBV29-1 to TRBJ2-7, with 8 bases that match TRBD1. V lost 4 bases and J lost 6; bases outside the gene matches: 5. The CDR3 consists of 12 residues. Per germline, CDR1 SQVTM and CDR2 ANQGSEA. The CDR3 nucleotides are TGCAGCGTTGGAGACAGGGGTGGCGAGCAGTACTTC. It encodes CSVGDRGGEQYF.

This clonotype has ten or more counts. The chain has TRBV19 and TRBJ1-3; no firm D call. Germline V gene data show CDR1 as LNHDA and CDR2 as SQIVND (reference sequence). Trimming shortened V by 8 bases and J by 0 bases, and 5 bases separated the two germline ends. This CDR3 contains 12 residues. CDR3 sequence (DNA): TGTGCCAGTCGGAGCTCTGGAAACACCATATATTTT. This codes for CASRSSGNTIYF.

In its sample, this clonotype was seen a few times. The chain combines TRBV18 with TRBJ1-1, with D tentatively TRBD1 (5 bases). From germline, CDR1 is KGHSH and CDR2 LQKENI. The CDR3 is made up of 14 amino acids. V lost 3 bases, J lost 6 bases, and 14 bases lay in between. CDR3 in DNA: TGTGCCAGCTCACCGCTCCTAGGGGACGCTGAAGCTTTCTTT. Translating it yields CASSPLLGDAEAFF.

This chain uses TRBV7-8 with TRBJ1-1; D possibly corresponds to TRBD1 (6 bases). Trimming cost V 2 bases and J 0 bases, with 10 bases left between them. This CDR3 has 15 residues. In germline, CDR1 is SGHVS, CDR2 FQNEAQ. The CDR3 region is CASSLRGALNTEAFF. The CDR3 DNA reads as TGTGCCAGCAGCTTACGGGGGGCATTGAACACTGAAGCTTTCTTT.

This clonotype was found a few times. The chain's CDR3 is CSVARMALGAYGYTF. The CDR3, as DNA: TGCAGCGTTGCTCGAATGGCCCTAGGGGCCTATGGCTACACCTTC. This chain uses TRBV29-1 with TRBJ1-2, with a weak D call TRBD1 (5 bases). The ends were cut back, 4 bases at V and 4 bases at J, with 19 bases in the middle. The germline CDR1 and CDR2 sequences are SQVTM and ANQGSEA. The CDR3 extends over 15 amino acids.

This clonotype showed up many times. This chain joins TRBV9 and TRBJ1-2; D gene unclear. This CDR3 comprises 11 residues. Per germline, CDR1 SGDLS and CDR2 YYNGEE. V dropped 8 bases and J dropped 10 bases, with 15 bases sitting between them. The CDR3 nucleotides are TGTGCCAGTGAGTTCTCAGGAGCCTACACCTTC. Translating gives CASEFSGAYTF.

Only a few counts were recorded for this clonotype. The gene calls are TRBV20-1 and TRBJ2-1; D is possibly TRBD2 (6 bases). V lost 6 bases to trimming and J lost 0 bases, with 18 bases between them. CDR1 is DFQATT and CDR2 is SNEGSKA in the germline V gene (reference sequence). The CDR3 totals 16 residues. CDR3 sequence: CSASGRAGTSYNEQFF. CDR3 coding DNA: TGCAGTGCCTCGGGTCGAGCGGGTACCTCCTACAATGAGCAGTTCTTC.

This clonotype has just a few counts. A single base separates this from a much larger clone, so it may be a read error. The DNA of the CDR3 is TGTGCCAGCAGCAAGACCTACGAGCAGTACTTC. Its protein product is CASSKTYEQYF. The V gene is TRBV5-8, the J gene TRBJ2-7; D is uncertain. Looked up from germline, CDR1 is SGHTS and CDR2 is YDEGEE. V lost 4 bases and J lost 2, with 4 bases in between. CDR3 length: 11 residues.

This clonotype showed up just a few times. The chain is built from TRBV9 and TRBJ2-6; D is unresolved. Germline CDR1 is SGDLS and CDR2 is YYNGEE. The V end lost 4 bases, the J end lost 0 bases, and 26 bases lay between the germline ends. The CDR3 runs 21 residues. CDR3 loop: CASSPLAMFGQASSGANVLTF. In DNA form, the CDR3 reads TGTGCCAGCAGCCCACTCGCTATGTTCGGGCAGGCAAGCTCTGGGGCCAACGTCCTGACTTTC.

This clonotype was picked up many times. The chain recombines TRBV6-2 or TRBV6-3 with TRBJ2-1; either TRBD1 or TRBD2 may fit D (5 bases each). This CDR3 spans 14 amino acids. V dropped 1 base and J dropped 6 bases, with 10 bases sitting between them. Germline CDR1 MNHEY, CDR2 SVGEGT. Written as DNA, the CDR3 is TGTGCCAGCAGTTACTGGTCCGGGACCAATGAGCAGTTCTTC. Encoded protein: CASSYWSGTNEQFF.

This clonotype has a count of ten or more. The chain combines TRBV10-3 with TRBJ2-7, with D possibly TRBD2 on 6 matching bases. Trimming stripped 10 bases from V and 0 bases from J, with 10 bases between. In germline, CDR1 is ENHRY, CDR2 SYGVKD. The CDR3 is made up of 12 amino acids. The CDR3 region is CATGTGSYEQYF. The CDR3, as DNA: TGTGCCACCGGGACTGGCTCCTACGAGCAGTACTTC.

This clonotype was observed at least ten times. The chain joins TRBV7-3 to TRBJ2-1; unclear D gene. V lost 8 bases and J lost 9, with 8 bases in between. The CDR3 consists of 10 residues. Germline CDR1 is SGHTA and CDR2 is FQGTGA. CDR3: CASGMGEQFF. As DNA, the CDR3 is TGTGCCAGCGGAATGGGTGAGCAGTTCTTC.

The table lists this clonotype with a few counts. This rearrangement joins TRBV10-2 to TRBJ2-5; 8 bases map to TRBD1. The germline CDR1 and CDR2 sequences are WSHSY and SAAADI. The CDR3 has 15 residues. After removal of 1 base from V and 2 bases from J, the junction contained 3 bases not matched to a gene. CDR3 sequence reads: CASSELNRGQETQYF. CDR3 bases: TGCGCCAGCAGTGAGTTGAACAGGGGGCAAGAGACCCAGTACTTC.

The rearrangement links TRBV19 to TRBJ2-5, with no clear D. Trimming removed 7 bases from V and 0 bases from J, with 18 bases in between. The CDR3 length is 16 residues. Germline CDR1 and CDR2: LNHDA and SQIVND (reference sequence). The CDR3 loop reads CASIPFNGPHQETQYF. DNA of the CDR3: TGTGCCAGTATCCCCTTCAACGGACCCCACCAAGAGACCCAGTACTTC.

This clonotype was detected many times. The chain links TRBV27 to TRBJ1-5; tentative D call: TRBD1 (5 bases). The CDR3 sequence is 15 residues long. Germline V gene data show CDR1 as MNHEY and CDR2 as SMNVEV (reference sequence). The V and J ends lost 3 bases and 2 bases respectively, with 11 bases between them. The CDR3 loop reads CASSFAGARNQPQHF. CDR3 DNA sequence: TGTGCCAGCAGTTTCGCCGGGGCGCGCAATCAGCCCCAGCATTTT.

This clonotype was picked up a small number of times. The chain couples TRBV7-8 to TRBJ2-7; TRBD2 might be the D (5 bases). CDR3 length: 17 amino acids. The V gene lost 3 bases and the J gene lost 2 bases, with 20 bases spanning the gap. Germline V gene data show CDR1 as SGHVS and CDR2 as FQNEAQ. The CDR3 sequence: CASSFAWRTRGTYEQYF. The CDR3 DNA sequence: TGTGCCAGCAGCTTTGCCTGGAGGACGCGTGGGACCTACGAGCAGTACTTC. Full variable domain (missing parts from reference TRBV7-8 and TRBJ2-7): GAGVSQSPRYKVAKRGQDVALRCDPISGHVSLFWYQQALGQGPEFLTYFQNEAQLDKSGLPSDRFFAERPEGSVSTLKIQRTQQEDSAVYLCASSFAWRTRGTYEQYFGPGTRLTVT.

This clonotype was counted a few times. The rearrangement uses TRBV6-1 and TRBJ2-1; 7 bases map to TRBD2. This CDR3 is built from 14 residues. V shed 5 bases and J 5 bases; nucleotides not matched to a gene: 6. CDR1 and CDR2 from the germline V gene are MNHNS and SASEGT. CDR3 DNA sequence: TGTGCCAGCAGTAAGCGGGACGCCAACAATGAGCAGTTCTTC. Translated: CASSKRDANNEQFF.

This clonotype was counted many times. The chain recombines TRBV10-3 with TRBJ1-1; D not certain. Per the germline V gene, CDR1 is ENHRY and CDR2 is SYGVKD. Trimming shortened V by 7 bases and J by 1 base, and 10 bases separated the two germline ends. The CDR3 length is 13 residues. CDR3 in amino acids: CAITKRENTEAFF. In DNA, the CDR3 is TGTGCCATCACGAAAAGGGAGAACACTGAAGCTTTCTTT.

The chain recombines TRBV4-2 with TRBJ2-2; 11 bases map to TRBD2. The CDR3 is made up of 19 amino acids. The germline CDR1 and CDR2 sequences are LGHNA and YNFKEQ. Germline trimming cut 0 bases from V and 4 bases from J; bases unmatched to any gene: 10. CDR3: CASSQEVLAGVTATGELFF. The DNA for the CDR3 is TGTGCCAGCAGCCAAGAGGTACTAGCGGGAGTTACCGCCACCGGGGAGCTGTTTTTT.

This clonotype was counted ten times or more. The V and J genes are TRBV12-3 or TRBV12-4 and TRBJ2-1, with D possibly matching TRBD1 (6 bases). Trimming cost V 3 bases and J 7 bases, with 13 bases left between them. CDR3 length: 14 amino acids. Written as DNA, the CDR3 is TGTGCCAGCAGTTTCTTCGGCAGGGGAAATGAGCAGTTCTTC. The encoded protein is CASSFFGRGNEQFF.

The chain combines TRBV7-9 with TRBJ1-2, with TRBD1 matching 8 bases. Germline trimming cut 5 bases from V and 13 bases from J; bases unmatched to any gene: 12. The CDR3 is 13 amino acids. Germline V gene lookup returns CDR1 SEHNR and CDR2 FQNEAQ (reference sequence). The DNA for the CDR3 is TGTGCCAGCAGCCTTCTGGACAGGGCCTTCTTCACCTTC. It encodes CASSLLDRAFFTF.

This clonotype was picked up a small number of times. The rearrangement joins TRBV15 to TRBJ2-4; maybe TRBD1 (6 bases). Trimming cost V 0 bases and J 8 bases, with 11 bases left between them. Germline V gene lookup returns CDR1 LNHNV and CDR2 YYDKDF (reference sequence). The CDR3 runs to 14 residues. The CDR3 coding sequence is TGTGCCACCAGCAGAGACAGGGGTGGCGACATTCAGTACTTC. It specifies CATSRDRGGDIQYF.

V is TRBV7-9 and J is TRBJ2-7, with D perhaps matching TRBD1 (6 bases). The length of the CDR3 is 17 residues. The germline gives CDR1 SEHNR, CDR2 FQNEAQ (reference sequence). V lost 5 bases, J lost 3 bases, and 23 bases lay in between. The CDR3 sequence: CASSLKVRGESHYEQYF. In DNA, the CDR3 is TGTGCCAGCAGCCTTAAAGTCAGGGGAGAAAGTCACTACGAGCAGTACTTC.

This clonotype has a handful of counts. The chain recombines TRBV12-3 or TRBV12-4 with TRBJ2-2; D is ambiguous. The ends were cut back, 6 bases at V and 7 bases at J, with 9 bases in the middle. The CDR3 totals 12 residues. The CDR3 protein is CASSDQYGELFF. CDR3 DNA: TGTGCCAGCAGCGACCAATACGGGGAGCTGTTTTTT.

The chain employs TRBV18 and TRBJ1-1; TRBD1 agrees at 9 bases. This CDR3 comprises 15 residues. V shed 4 bases and J 1 base; nucleotides not matched to a gene: 4. Germline V gene sequence: CDR1 KGHSH, CDR2 LQKENI. The chain's CDR3 is CASSQRQGGNTEAFF. For the CDR3, the DNA is TGTGCCAGCTCACAAAGACAGGGGGGGAACACTGAAGCTTTCTTT. Filled out from reference TRBV18 and TRBJ1-1, the complete variable domain reads NAGVMQNPRHLVRRRGQEARLRCSPMKGHSHVYWYRQLPEEGLKFMVYLQKENIIDESGMPKERFSAEFPKEGPSILRIQQVVRGDSAAYFCASSQRQGGNTEAFFGQGTRLTVV.